This T cell receptor beta chain was sequenced during a study of radiation and T cells in renal cell carcinoma (dated by TCRdb to about 2020). With regard to the full study: Samples were obtained from a clinical trial, in which 15 Gy stereotactic body radiation therapy was delivered to primary renal cell carcinomas and nephrectomy was performed 4 weeks later. TCR beta sequencing covered around 50 samples in total, comprising roughly 26 tumors and roughly 27 peripheral blood samples. In the roughly 54 samples combined, 4 million to 5 million unique CDR3 nucleotide sequences were found, encoding about 3 million unique CDR3 amino acid sequences. The paper's findings and limits, for the study overall: Top tumor clonotypes rose in blood from baseline to 2 weeks post-radiation, then contracted by 4 weeks, suggesting transient expansion of tumor-resident clones. Because the trial had a single-armed design, the trial could not examine how radiation dose or scheduling affected the TCR repertoire. No pretreatment tumor biopsies were available, so the baseline intratumoral presence of clonotypes could not be determined. Changes in the blood repertoire were not tracked past 4 weeks after treatment.

V is pared back by 5 bases and J by 3 bases, with 16 bases lying between the germline termini. Sequences SGHVS (CDR1) and FNYEAQ (CDR2) are obtained from the germline V gene. Inclusive of the bounding cysteine and phenylalanine, the CDR3 is 15 residues long. Left in the record is the CDR3 DNA by itself, 45 bases read in frame from the first base. The sample's time point, from its label and the paper: baseline pretreatment blood. What the treatment or condition label conveys for this sample: 15 Gy SBRT to primary tumor, nephrectomy 4 weeks later. To follow tumor-enriched clonotypes, serial peripheral blood was collected from radiation-treated patients at baseline and at 2 weeks and 4 weeks after SBRT. Renal cell carcinoma with clear cell pathology was present in all patients. Genomic DNA for TCR sequencing was prepared using the QIAamp DNA Blood Mini Kit (Qiagen). Only samples passing all quality control checks were included in the analyses.

Following the manufacturer's recommendations, the immunoSEQ kit was used to generate TCR beta libraries from genomic DNA. For library preparation, a first multiplex PCR was performed with proprietary primers, followed by a second PCR in which unique barcodes were added, and bead cleanups were performed after each round. Each sample batch included a kit-provided positive control reaction and a negative control reaction. The final libraries were assessed on an Agilent 4200 TapeStation D1000 ScreenTape, pooled by volume, and quantified by qPCR. An Illumina NextSeq500 fitted with a MidOutput 150-cycle cartridge performed the sequencing, running 156 Read1 cycles and 15 Index1 cycles with the kit's custom primers. The pooled library was loaded at approximately 1 pM with a 20% PhiX control spike-in. The study's processing was this. The vendor-processed data were analyzed in R, and a clonotype was defined as all T cells that share the same CDR3 nucleotide sequence. For clone abundance analyses, frequencies were normalized to the 10,000 most abundant clones in each sample. Before analysis, public T cell clones were removed, and these numbered fewer than five per sample on average. An abundance difference of at least 32-fold between compartments was the criterion for calling clonotypes tumor-enriched or baseline blood-enriched. A beta-binomial differential abundance model was applied to find clonotypes that expanded or contracted between blood time points. Similarity between tumor and blood repertoires was quantified using the Baroni-Urbani and Buser coefficient, and groups were compared with two-tailed Wilcoxon tests in R. Drawn from immuneACCESS, this table holds only the in-frame rearrangements with V and J called that TCRdb kept. Clones are partly lost; checked studies trace under half to an unresolved V gene and leave the rest unexplained. Clonal size and the V and J genes are those of that table, whereas D and trimming came from the DNA. This sample comprises about 150,000 clones, 88% of them detected only once. Around 4.1% of the sample belongs to the ten largest clones.

With regard to this clone: There is no known antigen for this receptor. Per-nucleotide qualities are absent, and no much larger clonotype sits a single base away.

This sample comprised blood, obtained from a patient whose treatment included radiotherapy and nephrectomy. The TCR was taken from an older woman with renal cell carcinoma. The chain couples TRBV7-6 to TRBJ1-1, with TRBD1 as a weak D call on 6 bases. The CDR3 sequence is CASSQTGGVDTEAFF. The DNA reads as follows: TGTGCCAGCAGCCAGACAGGAGGGGTAGACACTGAAGCTTTCTTT.